The 11 T cell receptor beta chains below all came from one sample that was sequenced in a study of T cell responses to AZD1222 COVID-19 vaccine. Measured with immunoSEQ multiplex PCR; TCRdb has only the in-frame clones, and not every one. The sample yields over 100,000 clones, almost 85% seen once. Sequenced material: peripheral blood, taken 28 days after the second dose of the MenACWY control vaccine. These receptors originate from an adult who received the MenACWY meningococcal vaccine as a control.

The chain links TRBV18 to TRBJ1-5; D may be TRBD1 (6 bases). Germline loops: CDR1 KGHSH, CDR2 LQKENI. The CDR3 spans 15 residues. V was shortened by 5 bases and J by 7 bases, with 18 bases between the two germline ends. CDR3 loop: CASSSSGGAGQPQHF. The CDR3 DNA is TGTGCCAGCTCAAGTAGCGGGGGGGCGGGCCAGCCCCAGCATTTT.

This clone has just one count. The chain joins TRBV3-1 (or the pseudogene TRBV3-2) to TRBJ1-1; D perhaps matches TRBD1 (5 bases). Trimming stripped 2 bases from V and 0 bases from J, with 10 bases between. The CDR3 has 15 amino acids. Per the germline V gene, CDR1 is LGHDT and CDR2 is YNNKEL (reference sequence). CDR3 coding DNA: TGTGCCAGCAGCCAAAAAAAGGGGCTGAACACTGAAGCTTTCTTT. Translation: CASSQKKGLNTEAFF.

The CDR3 DNA is TGTGCCAGCAGCCAGGGGGTATGGACAGGGAAAGACGGGGCCAACGTCCTGACTTTC. It is translated as CASSQGVWTGKDGANVLTF. The chain carries TRBV14 and TRBJ2-6; 8 positions match TRBD1. The CDR3 consists of 19 residues. In germline, CDR1 is SGHDN, CDR2 FVKESK. J lost 4 bases, V lost 3 bases, and 14 bases had no gene match.

The rearrangement joins TRBV5-1 to TRBJ1-6; a possible D gene is TRBD1 (6 bases). The CDR3 is made up of 15 amino acids. Per germline, CDR1 SGHRS and CDR2 YFSETQ. Trimming removed 0 bases at V and 5 bases at J, with 9 bases between. The CDR3 DNA sequence: TGCGCCAGCAGCTTGGCCCCAGGGGATAATTCACCCCTCCACTTT. It encodes CASSLAPGDNSPLHF.

The chain joins TRBV19 to TRBJ1-1; 7 bases agree with TRBD1. CDR1 and CDR2 from the germline V gene are LNHDA and SQIVND (reference sequence). The CDR3 length is 14 residues. V was pared by 6 bases and J by 0 bases, with 4 bases of the junction left unmatched. The CDR3 sequence: CASSPGTVNTEAFF. DNA of the CDR3: TGTGCCAGTAGCCCCGGGACAGTGAACACTGAAGCTTTCTTT.

CDR3 region: CASRSRQDSFEQYF. CDR3 in DNA: TGTGCCAGCAGAAGTAGACAGGATTCGTTCGAGCAGTACTTC. This chain links TRBV6-5 with TRBJ2-7; maybe TRBD1 (6 bases). Trimming left V 6 bases short and J 6 bases short, with 18 bases between. The CDR3 runs to 14 residues. Germline V gene lookup returns CDR1 MNHEY and CDR2 SVGAGI.

J is TRBJ2-1 and V is TRBV7-9; D call uncertain. This CDR3 is 14 amino acids long. The V end lost 8 bases, the J end lost 0 bases, and 11 bases lay between the germline ends. Germline CDR1 reads SEHNR; CDR2 reads FQNEAQ (reference sequence). CDR3 DNA sequence: TGTGCCAGCTTGCATCCAAGCTCCTACAATGAGCAGTTCTTC. Amino acid sequence: CASLHPSSYNEQFF.

The chain joins TRBV24-1 to TRBJ2-1; 7 nucleotides match TRBD2. V dropped 3 bases and J dropped 13; count of bases not matched to a gene: 14. Germline CDR1 is KGHDR and CDR2 is SFDVKD. This CDR3 has 15 residues. The chain's CDR3 is CATSDALAEPQAQFF. In DNA, the CDR3 is TGTGCCACCAGTGATGCTCTAGCGGAACCCCAAGCCCAGTTCTTC.

The V call is TRBV28, the J call TRBJ2-7; TRBD1 aligns across 8 bases. Trimming cost V 5 bases and J 7 bases; bases outside gene matches: 7. The CDR3 sequence is 13 residues long. Germline V CDR1 and CDR2: MDHEN, SYDVKM. CDR3 DNA sequence: TGTGCCAGCAGTGCTTCAGGGGGCAGGGAGCAGTACGTC. Translation gives CASSASGGREQYV.

This chain uses TRBV3-1 (or the pseudogene TRBV3-2) with TRBJ1-4; 10 bases line up with TRBD1. The CDR3 runs to 14 residues. Germline CDR1 reads LGHDT; CDR2 reads YNNKEL (reference sequence). J was trimmed by 8 bases and V by 4 bases; bases with no gene match: 4. The CDR3 sequence is CASSLMTGGEKLFF. CDR3 sequence (DNA): TGTGCCAGCAGCCTTATGACAGGGGGCGAAAAACTGTTTTTT.

The chain recombines TRBV27 with TRBJ1-2; tentative D call: TRBD1 (5 bases). V was pared by 6 bases and J by 7 bases, with 18 bases between. This CDR3 contains 14 residues. Germline loops: CDR1 MNHEY, CDR2 SMNVEV (reference sequence). CDR3 sequence reads: CASSLLGRRRGYTF. CDR3 nucleotide sequence: TGTGCCAGCAGCCTCCTGGGACGGAGACGTGGCTACACCTTC.